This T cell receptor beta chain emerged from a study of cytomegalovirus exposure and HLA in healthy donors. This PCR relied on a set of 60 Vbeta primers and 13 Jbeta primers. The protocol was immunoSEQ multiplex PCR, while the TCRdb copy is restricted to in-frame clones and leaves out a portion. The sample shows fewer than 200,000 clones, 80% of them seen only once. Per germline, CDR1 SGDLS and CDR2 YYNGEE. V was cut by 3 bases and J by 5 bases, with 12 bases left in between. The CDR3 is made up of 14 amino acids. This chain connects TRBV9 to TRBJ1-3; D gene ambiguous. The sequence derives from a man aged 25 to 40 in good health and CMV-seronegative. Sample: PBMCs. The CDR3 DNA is TGTGCCAGCAGCGCAGGTCAAGATAGAAACACCATATATTTT. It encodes CASSAGQDRNTIYF.